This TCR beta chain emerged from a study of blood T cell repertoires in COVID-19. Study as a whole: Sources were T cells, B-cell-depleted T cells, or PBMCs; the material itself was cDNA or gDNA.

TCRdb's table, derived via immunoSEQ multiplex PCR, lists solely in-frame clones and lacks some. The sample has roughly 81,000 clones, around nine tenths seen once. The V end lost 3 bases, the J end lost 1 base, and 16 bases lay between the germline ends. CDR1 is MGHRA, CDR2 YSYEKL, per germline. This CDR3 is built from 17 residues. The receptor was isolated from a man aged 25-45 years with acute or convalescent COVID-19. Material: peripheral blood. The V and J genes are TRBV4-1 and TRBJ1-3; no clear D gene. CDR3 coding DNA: TGCGCCAGCAGCCAGGAGGGTATAGGCCCGTCTGGAAACACCATATATTTT. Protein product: CASSQEGIGPSGNTIYF.